Below are 15 T cell receptor beta chains sequenced from a single sample in a study of identifying expanded T cells in peripheral blood (dated by TCRdb to the late 2010s). Libraries were made using the immunoSEQ multiplex PCR assay. As stored in TCRdb, this immuneACCESS dataset retains in-frame rearrangements with V and J assigned. A fraction of the clones does not appear; measured against another copy, unresolved V genes explain less than half of the discrepancy, and the remainder lacks a known reason. The sample yields over 100,000 clones; about 87% were counted once. The ten most abundant clones make up 13% to 15% of the sample. The specimen was blood. These receptors were obtained from a person aged 18 to 70 in good health.

Only one count was recorded for this clone. CDR3 bases: TGTGCCAGCAGCCCCGGAGGGACTAGCGGGACCGGGGAGCTGTTTTTT. It encodes CASSPGGTSGTGELFF. The chain joins TRBV7-3 to TRBJ2-2; 12 nucleotides match TRBD2. The germline V gene encodes CDR1 SGHTA and CDR2 FQGTGA. V was pared by 5 bases and J by 5 bases, with 6 bases of the junction left unmatched. The length of the CDR3 is 16 residues.

The chain employs TRBV21-1 and TRBJ2-2; the table gives TRBD1 as D, unverified against the DNA. TRBV21-1 is recorded as a pseudogene. The CDR3 extends over 20 amino acids. CDR3 nucleotides: TGTGCCAGCAGCAAAGTGGGTAGGGGGCGGGCTAGCGAGGTCACCGGGGAGCTGTTTTTT. Its protein is CASSKVGRGRASEVTGELFF.

The V and J genes are TRBV19 and TRBJ2-1; the match to TRBD2 covers 7 bases. The CDR3 has 14 residues. The V segment lost 4 bases and the J segment 3 bases; nucleotides outside the gene matches: 3. Per the germline V gene, CDR1 is LNHDA and CDR2 is SQIVND (reference sequence). The DNA for the CDR3 is TGTGCCAGTAGTAGGGGCGGGAGCTACAATGAGCAGTTCTTC. Protein sequence: CASSRGGSYNEQFF.

The rearrangement links TRBV28 to TRBJ2-7, with 8 bases that match TRBD1. The CDR3 runs 13 residues. Germline assignment: CDR1 MDHEN and CDR2 SYDVKM. The junction had 5 bases not matched to a gene; V was cut back by 6 bases and J by 4 bases. In nucleotides, the CDR3 is TGTGCCAGCAGCCGGGGACAGGTTTACGAGCAGTACTTC. Amino acids: CASSRGQVYEQYF.

The J gene is TRBJ2-5, the V gene TRBV4-1, with D uncertain. Per germline, CDR1 MGHRA and CDR2 YSYEKL. V lost 1 base, J lost 2 bases, and 11 bases lay in between. This CDR3 has 15 amino acids. The CDR3 nucleotides are TGCGCCAGCAGCCAAGCCCCAGTACATCAAGAGACCCAGTACTTC. Its translation is CASSQAPVHQETQYF.

J is TRBJ1-5 and V is TRBV9, with D possibly matching TRBD1 (6 bases). The V gene's germline CDR1 is SGDLS and CDR2 YYNGEE. V lost 5 bases, J lost 4 bases, and 13 bases lay in between. This CDR3 is 14 amino acids long. The CDR3 protein is CASSFGQINQPQHF. The CDR3 bases are TGTGCCAGCAGTTTCGGACAGATAAATCAGCCCCAGCATTTT.

Here the CDR3 DNA reads TGCGCCAGCAGCAGGGGTGATGGAAACACCATATATTTT. It encodes CASSRGDGNTIYF. V is TRBV10-1 and J is TRBJ1-3; a weak D match, TRBD1 (6 bases). Germline lookup yields CDR1 WNHNN and CDR2 SYGVQD (reference sequence). The V end was cut by 6 bases, the J end by 3 bases, with 9 bases between. This CDR3 region has 13 residues.

The gene calls are TRBV2 and TRBJ2-3; D might be TRBD2 (6 bases). Trimming left V 4 bases short and J 5 bases short, with 10 bases between. Germline CDR1 SNHLY, CDR2 FYNNEI. This CDR3 contains 13 residues. CDR3 sequence reads: CASSAGLLDTQYF. The CDR3 coding sequence is TGTGCCAGCAGTGCGGGACTTTTAGATACGCAGTATTTT. Full variable domain (rest looked up from reference TRBV2 and TRBJ2-3): EPEVTQTPSHQVTQMGQEVILRCVPISNHLYFYWYRQILGQKVEFLVSFYNNEISEKSEIFDDQFSVERPDGSNFTLKIRSTKLEDSAMYFCASSAGLLDTQYFGPGTRLTVL.

This clone came up once. The V and J genes are TRBV7-8 and TRBJ1-2; 8 bases match TRBD1. V trimming: 1 base; J trimming: 8 bases; junction bases outside the gene matches: 6. Germline lookup yields CDR1 SGHVS and CDR2 FQNEAQ. The CDR3 is 14 amino acids. The CDR3 coding sequence is TGTGCCAGCAGCTTAGGATTAGACAGGGGAGGCTACACCTTC. This encodes CASSLGLDRGGYTF.

The chain has TRBV30 and TRBJ1-4, with D maybe TRBD1 (6 bases). CDR1 and CDR2 (germline): GTSNPN, SVGIG (reference sequence). This CDR3 comprises 14 residues. The V gene lost 3 bases and the J gene lost 4 bases, with 12 bases spanning the gap. CDR3 coding DNA: TGTGCCTGGAGCTGGGGACACCGTAATGAAAAACTGTTTTTT. Translation: CAWSWGHRNEKLFF.

This chain uses TRBV12-5 with TRBJ2-4; D gene ambiguous. The CDR3 runs 13 residues. Trimming took 8 bases from V and 0 from J, leaving 8 bases between them. Germline loops: CDR1 LGHNT, CDR2 FRNRAP. CDR3 in DNA: TGTGCTAGTCAAGACCTAGCCAAAAACATTCAGTACTTC. This codes for CASQDLAKNIQYF.

This sequence joins TRBV4-2 and TRBJ2-2, with D possibly TRBD2 on 5 matching bases. This CDR3 comprises 14 residues. Germline assignment: CDR1 LGHNA and CDR2 YNFKEQ. V was shortened by 5 bases and J by 4 bases, with 11 bases between the two germline ends. The CDR3 sequence is CASSESRGTGELFF. The CDR3 DNA reads as TGTGCCAGCAGCGAAAGCCGGGGCACCGGGGAGCTGTTTTTT.

The gene calls are TRBV29-1 and TRBJ1-2, with 7 bases matching TRBD1. The V segment lost 5 bases and the J segment 8 bases; nucleotides outside the gene matches: 11. The V gene's germline CDR1 is SQVTM and CDR2 ANQGSEA. The length of the CDR3 is 13 residues. In DNA, the CDR3 is TGCAGCGTTTCATTCAGGGGGGGTAGAGGCTACACCTTC. Translating it yields CSVSFRGGRGYTF.

V gene TRBV11-2 combines with J gene TRBJ2-1; TRBD2 is a possible D gene (6 bases). Germline values: CDR1 SGHAT, CDR2 FQNNGV. V was cut by 7 bases and J by 6 bases, with 10 bases left in between. The CDR3 consists of 12 residues. The CDR3: CASTQRVNEQFF. CDR3 nucleotides: TGTGCCAGCACTCAGCGGGTCAATGAGCAGTTCTTC.

CDR3 in DNA: TGTGCCACTGGGGCAGGGGTCGACACTGAAGCTTTCTTT. This translates into CATGAGVDTEAFF. This rearrangement joins TRBV10-3 to TRBJ1-1; D possibly corresponds to TRBD1 (6 bases). V was cut by 10 bases and J by 3 bases, with 15 bases left in between. The CDR3 is made up of 13 amino acids. In germline, CDR1 is ENHRY, CDR2 SYGVKD.